The 31 T cell receptor beta chains below come from one sample, sequenced in a study of T cells in Graves' hyperthyroidism and ophthalmopathy. Authors of the study amplified TCR beta CDR3 regions from RNA transcripts. TCR CDR3 regions were first amplified by RT-PCR with HTBI primers. TCRdb passed the multiplex PCR reads through MiXCR, listing each CDR3 protein once. The data contain more than 550,000 distinct CDR3 sequences, about 19% of them seen just once; the ten biggest clones take up 16%. The sequencing sample was made of blood. The receptors derive from a woman between 45 and 65 years old with Graves' hyperthyroidism that later progressed to Graves' ophthalmopathy.

This sequence joins TRBV5-8 and TRBJ1-4, with D unresolved. The CDR3 loop spans 19 amino acids. V lost 0 bases and J lost 1, with 19 bases in between. CDR1 SGHTS and CDR2 YDEGEE come from the germline V gene. CDR3 loop: CASSLAVGLQPGTNEKLFF. The CDR3 DNA reads TGTGCCAGCAGCTTGGCCGTCGGTTTACAGCCTGGAACTAATGAAAAACTGTTTTTT. The full variable domain, with the rest looked up from reference TRBV5-8 and TRBJ1-4, is EAGVTQSPTHLIKTRGQQATLRCSPISGHTSVYWYQQALGLGLQFLLWYDEGEERNRGNFPPRFSGRQFPNYSSELNVNALELEDSALYLCASSLAVGLQPGTNEKLFFGSGTQLSVL.

As regards this clonotype: This may be a read error, as it is one base from a much larger clone. The chain couples TRBV12-3 or TRBV12-4 to TRBJ1-5, with D possibly TRBD1 on 6 matching bases. CDR3 size: 14 residues. V lost 6 bases and J lost 6, with 15 bases in between. The CDR3 DNA reads as TGTGCCAGCAGGGCAACAGGGAACACTCAGCCCCAGCATTTT. Protein sequence: CASRATGNTQPQHF.

This clonotype was counted a few times. The chain joins TRBV6-1 to TRBJ2-5; 7 bases align to TRBD1. With 6 bases clipped from V and 1 base from J, the junction kept 8 bases outside the gene matches. CDR3 size: 15 residues. Germline CDR1 reads MNHNS; CDR2 reads SASEGT. The CDR3 bases are TGTGCCAGCAGCCCAGGACAGGTAATCCAAGAGACCCAGTACTTC. It yields the protein CASSPGQVIQETQYF.

This clonotype was seen a few times. DNA for the CDR3: TGTGCCACCAGCAGGGCCGGGGTGGCCACCGGGGAGCTGTTTTTT. Translating gives CATSRAGVATGELFF. V usage is TRBV15 and J usage is TRBJ2-2; a possible D gene is TRBD2 (5 bases). Germline V gives CDR1 LNHNV, CDR2 YYDKDF (reference sequence). Trimming took 3 bases from V and 4 from J, leaving 12 bases between them. The CDR3 has 15 residues.

This clonotype was counted at least ten times. J is TRBJ1-1 and V is TRBV12-3 or TRBV12-4; 8 bases align to TRBD1. Unmatched junction bases numbered 19, after V lost 5 bases and J lost 5 bases. CDR3 length equals 18 residues. CDR3 coding DNA: TGTGCCAGCAGTGCCCGGGGACAGGCTTCGGAACACCGAACTGAAGCTTTCTTT. Residues: CASSARGQASEHRTEAFF.

The J gene is TRBJ1-2, the V gene TRBV12-5; unclear D gene. V lost 0 bases, J lost 8 bases, and 10 bases lay in between. The length of the CDR3 is 13 residues. The V gene's germline CDR1 is LGHNT and CDR2 FRNRAP. CDR3 DNA sequence: TGTGCTAGTGGTTTGGTATTGGCAGGAGGCTACACCTTC. This codes for CASGLVLAGGYTF.

At least ten counts were recorded for this clonotype. This rearrangement joins TRBV20-1 to TRBJ2-7; TRBD2 aligns across 10 bases. V shed 3 bases and J 4 bases; nucleotides not matched to a gene: 12. The germline V gene has CDR1 DFQATT and CDR2 SNEGSKA (reference sequence). The CDR3 spans 16 residues. In DNA, the CDR3 is TGCAGTGCTAGGGCGGTGAGCGGGGGGGCAGGTTACGAGCAGTACTTC. This gives the protein CSARAVSGGAGYEQYF.

This clonotype showed up just a few times. This chain connects TRBV7-8 to TRBJ1-6, with D tentatively TRBD1 (5 bases). The CDR3 loop spans 17 amino acids. The germline V gene has CDR1 SGHVS and CDR2 FQNEAQ. Deletions cut 2 bases from V and 4 bases from J, with 15 bases between. In nucleotides, the CDR3 is TGTGCCAGCAGCTTATCTGGTTTGGGGCAGTATAATTCACCCCTCCACTTT. It specifies CASSLSGLGQYNSPLHF.

The chain has TRBV5-8 and TRBJ2-3, with D possibly being TRBD1 (6 bases). CDR3 length: 15 residues. V gave up 6 bases and J gave up 0 bases, with 14 bases separating them. Germline-derived CDR1 and CDR2 are SGHTS and YDEGEE. In DNA form, the CDR3 reads TGTGCCAGCACCCCTGGGACATTTAGCACAGATACGCAGTATTTT. Protein product: CASTPGTFSTDTQYF.

This clonotype was found many times. V and J are TRBV2 and TRBJ2-3, with TRBD2 matching 11 bases. V trimming: 5 bases; J trimming: 3 bases; junction bases outside the gene matches: 4. This CDR3 spans 15 amino acids. Germline V gives CDR1 SNHLY, CDR2 FYNNEI. The CDR3 loop is CASSHLAGGTDTQYF. CDR3 nucleotides: TGTGCCAGCAGTCACCTAGCGGGGGGAACAGATACGCAGTATTTT.

This chain uses TRBV11-3 with TRBJ2-2, with D possibly matching TRBD2 (5 bases). The germline V gene encodes CDR1 SGHNT and CDR2 YENEEA. V lost 6 bases, J lost 0 bases, and 8 bases lay in between. This CDR3 region has 14 residues. CDR3 residues: CASRYGTNTGELFF. CDR3 DNA: TGTGCCAGCAGATACGGGACGAACACCGGGGAGCTGTTTTTT.

This clonotype appeared a few times. Being one base from a much bigger clone, this may be a read error. This chain connects TRBV20-1 to TRBJ1-3; D not certain. CDR3 size: 13 residues. Trimming left V 3 bases short and J 1 base short, with 7 bases between. CDR1 and CDR2 (germline): DFQATT, SNEGSKA (reference sequence). The CDR3 bases are TGCAGTGCTAGTCGGATGTCTGGAAACACCATATATTTT. Protein product: CSASRMSGNTIYF.

As regards this clonotype: This sequence may be a read error, since a much larger clone differs from it by one base. The genes are TRBV6-1 and TRBJ2-5, with 9 nucleotides matching TRBD1. The CDR3 covers 16 residues. V lost 2 bases and J lost 4; bases outside the gene matches: 8. The germline gives CDR1 MNHNS, CDR2 SASEGT. CDR3 nucleotide sequence: TGTGCCAGCAGTGAATCCCCGGGACAGGGCGCAGAGACCCAGTACTTC. The encoded protein is CASSESPGQGAETQYF.

The J gene is TRBJ1-2, the V gene TRBV6-2 or TRBV6-3, with D possibly being TRBD1 (5 bases). The CDR3 runs 14 residues. Germline values: CDR1 MNHEY, CDR2 SVGEGT. DNA for the CDR3: TGTGCTGCCCAGGCGGGCAGGGCCAACTATGGCTACACCTTC. It codes for CAAQAGRANYGYTF.

The chain is built from TRBV5-6 and TRBJ1-3, with D hard to call. V was shortened by 1 base and J by 0 bases, with 14 bases between the two germline ends. Germline CDR1 and CDR2: SGHDT and YYEEEE. The length of the CDR3 is 17 residues. CDR3 nucleotide sequence: TGTGCCAGCAGCTTGTTGCCTCAGGAATTCTCTGGAAACACCATATATTTT. As protein: CASSLLPQEFSGNTIYF.

With regard to this clonotype: A much larger clonotype is one base distant, so this may be a read error. The chain recombines TRBV7-8 with TRBJ1-1, with 9 nucleotides matching TRBD1. The CDR3 spans 16 residues. Germline CDR1 SGHVS, CDR2 FQNEAQ. The CDR3 protein is CTSSATGGVFNTEAFF. The CDR3 region has the DNA TGTACCAGCAGCGCGACAGGGGGTGTGTTCAACACTGAAGCTTTCTTT.

This clonotype was seen a handful of times. The CDR3 DNA follows: TGTGCCAGCAGCGGGGGACTAGCGTCCTACAATGAGCAGTTCTTC. Its translation is CASSGGLASYNEQFF. The chain couples TRBV5-4 to TRBJ2-1; TRBD2 agrees at 10 bases. Germline loops: CDR1 SGHNT, CDR2 YYREEE (reference sequence). The ends lost 4 bases at V and 1 base at J; junction bases unmatched: 2. The CDR3 extends over 15 amino acids.

The sample holds a few counts of this clonotype. The chain couples TRBV29-1 to TRBJ2-1, with 11 bases aligning to TRBD1. The CDR3 totals 16 residues. With V trimmed by 6 bases and J by 5 bases, 12 bases remained unmatched. Per the germline V gene, CDR1 is SQVTM and CDR2 is ANQGSEA. The CDR3 protein is CSVRGPWTGGNNEQFF. The DNA of the CDR3 is TGCAGCGTACGCGGACCCTGGACAGGGGGCAACAATGAGCAGTTCTTC.

This sequence joins TRBV3-1 and TRBJ2-3; weak D call: TRBD2 (7 bases). This CDR3 has 16 residues. Deletions cut 10 bases from V and 1 base from J, with 21 bases between. From germline, CDR1 is LGHDT and CDR2 YNNKEL (reference sequence). In DNA form, the CDR3 reads TGTGCCATCCCCGGAGGTCGGGGGGCAGGCACAGATACGCAGTATTTT. Its translation is CAIPGGRGAGTDTQYF.

This clonotype showed up just once. The genes are TRBV9 and TRBJ1-2, with TRBD1 as a possible D gene (5 bases). Germline loops: CDR1 SGDLS, CDR2 YYNGEE. The CDR3 loop spans 15 amino acids. With 3 bases removed from V and 4 bases from J, the gap between germline ends came to 16 bases. CDR3 DNA: TGTGCCAGCAGCGCCCCGGGACGGGTTATCTATGGCTACACCTTC. Amino acid sequence: CASSAPGRVIYGYTF.

This chain joins TRBV5-1 and TRBJ2-2, with D possibly being TRBD2 (6 bases). Germline V lookup: CDR1 SGHRS, CDR2 YFSETQ. The CDR3 totals 16 residues. V lost 2 bases, J lost 1 base, and 12 bases lay in between. DNA of the CDR3: TGCGCCAGCAGCTTTCAACTAGCCGAGAACACCGGGGAGCTGTTTTTT. It codes for CASSFQLAENTGELFF.

The rearrangement links TRBV4-1 to TRBJ2-1; D uncertain. This CDR3 comprises 13 residues. Germline-derived CDR1 and CDR2 are MGHRA and YSYEKL. V dropped 3 bases and J dropped 4 bases, with 7 bases sitting between them. The CDR3 protein is CASSHPGYNEQFF. CDR3 nucleotide sequence: TGCGCCAGCAGCCACCCCGGGTACAATGAGCAGTTCTTC.

The chain employs TRBV6-1 and TRBJ2-7; 8 bases agree with TRBD1. The CDR3 is made up of 15 amino acids. In germline, CDR1 is MNHNS, CDR2 SASEGT. The V gene end was trimmed by 6 bases and the J gene end by 0 bases; junction bases not matched to a gene: 7. The CDR3 loop is CASRFGTGTSYEQYF. For the CDR3, the DNA is TGTGCCAGCAGATTCGGGACAGGAACCTCCTACGAGCAGTACTTC.

This clonotype was observed many times. The chain combines TRBV20-1 with TRBJ1-6; tentative D call: TRBD1 (5 bases). The germline V gene encodes CDR1 DFQATT and CDR2 SNEGSKA (reference sequence). The length of the CDR3 is 12 residues. With 7 bases removed from V and 9 bases from J, the gap between germline ends came to 13 bases. The chain's CDR3 is CSVWDVSSPLHF. CDR3 nucleotides: TGCAGTGTCTGGGACGTGTCTTCACCCCTCCACTTT.

This clonotype appeared a few times. The chain combines TRBV30 with TRBJ1-1, with 9 bases matching TRBD1. CDR1 and CDR2 from the germline V gene are GTSNPN and SVGIG (reference sequence). There are 14 residues in the CDR3. V dropped 2 bases and J dropped 5; count of bases not matched to a gene: 6. The CDR3 protein is CAWSLTGGGTEAFF. DNA of the CDR3: TGTGCCTGGAGTTTAACAGGGGGCGGAACTGAAGCTTTCTTT.

The table lists this clonotype with a few counts. This rearrangement joins TRBV20-1 to TRBJ1-5; TRBD1 agrees at 7 bases. The CDR3 is made up of 16 amino acids. Germline trimming cut 0 bases from V and 4 bases from J; bases unmatched to any gene: 9. Germline CDR1 DFQATT, CDR2 SNEGSKA (reference sequence). CDR3 region: CSARETGSLWNQPQHF. CDR3 nucleotides: TGCAGTGCTAGAGAGACAGGGAGTTTATGGAATCAGCCCCAGCATTTT.

This clonotype was found many times. The V call is TRBV5-1, the J call TRBJ2-7; D is perhaps TRBD2 (6 bases). The CDR3 contains 14 residues. The germline V and J ends were trimmed by 4 bases and 7 bases, with 18 bases remaining between them. Looked up from germline, CDR1 is SGHRS and CDR2 is YFSETQ. The chain's CDR3 is CASSLMGGAGEQYF. DNA for the CDR3: TGCGCCAGCAGCCTCATGGGCGGGGCGGGGGAGCAGTACTTC.

This clonotype was counted once. The chain carries TRBV7-8 and TRBJ1-6, with D tentatively TRBD1 (5 bases). Germline CDR1 reads SGHVS; CDR2 reads FQNEAQ. Trimming took 5 bases from V and 1 from J, leaving 12 bases between them. The CDR3 has 16 amino acids. Here the CDR3 DNA reads TGTGCCAGCAGCATAAACAGGCAGTCCTATAATTCACCCCTCCACTTT. This encodes CASSINRQSYNSPLHF.

The rearrangement links TRBV27 to TRBJ1-1; D is ambiguous. Trimming took off 8 bases at V and 4 bases at J, with 17 bases between the two ends. The CDR3 loop spans 14 amino acids. The germline CDR1 and CDR2 sequences are MNHEY and SMNVEV (reference sequence). CDR3 coding DNA: TGTGCCAGCGGTCCAGAAGCAGGCGGCACTGAAGCTTTCTTT. Translated: CASGPEAGGTEAFF.

The J gene is TRBJ1-6, the V gene TRBV11-2, with TRBD1 matching 8 bases. The CDR3 has 15 residues. CDR1 and CDR2 (germline): SGHAT, FQNNGV. The trim removed 7 bases at V and 9 bases at J, leaving 11 bases unmatched. In DNA form, the CDR3 reads TGTGCCAGCACCCCGAGGGGGACAGGATCTTCACCCCTCCACTTT. Translation: CASTPRGTGSSPLHF.

This clonotype was seen at least ten times. This chain joins TRBV5-1 and TRBJ2-1; 7 bases agree with TRBD1. Unmatched junction bases numbered 9, after V lost 1 base and J lost 8 bases. Germline V gives CDR1 SGHRS, CDR2 YFSETQ. The CDR3 length is 15 residues. CDR3 coding DNA: TGCGCCAGCAGCTTGCTCAGGGGGTACACGGATGAGCAGTTCTTC. Translated, it gives CASSLLRGYTDEQFF. Together with reference TRBV5-1 and TRBJ2-1, the CDR3 gives the full variable domain: KAGVTQTPRYLIKTRGQQVTLSCSPISGHRSVSWYQQTPGQGLQFLFEYFSETQRNKGNFPGRFSGRQFSNSRSEMNVSTLELGDSALYLCASSLLRGYTDEQFFGPGTRLTVL.